Each of the 25 T cell receptor beta chains below was sequenced from the same sample in a study of cytomegalovirus exposure and HLA in healthy donors. The PCR had 60 Vbeta and 13 Jbeta primers. Assay used: immunoSEQ multiplex PCR; TCRdb lists only in-frame clones, some missing. The table lists about 130,000 clones, roughly 75% of them singletons, with more than 2.5% in the top ten. Sequences were obtained from PBMCs. These receptors all come from a woman aged 50 to 60 in good health and CMV-seronegative.

The rearrangement joins TRBV6-5 to TRBJ1-1, with 8 bases lining up with TRBD1. With V trimmed by 3 bases and J by 11 bases, 11 bases remained unmatched. The CDR3 loop spans 14 amino acids. The germline V gene encodes CDR1 MNHEY and CDR2 SVGAGI. The CDR3 region is CASSYLGVGQAAFF. CDR3 sequence (DNA): TGTGCCAGCAGTTATCTCGGAGTGGGACAGGCCGCTTTCTTT.

In regard to this clone: Germline and junction disagree at one end, which may indicate a read error. The genes are TRBV7-2 and TRBJ1-2; D may be TRBD1 (6 bases). CDR1 and CDR2 from the germline V gene are SGHTA and FQGNSA. The CDR3 is 14 amino acids. The CDR3 is CASSLVQGTYGYTF. CDR3 DNA: TGTGCCAGCAGCTTAGTTCAGGGGACGTATGGCTATACCTTC.

This chain connects TRBV19 to TRBJ2-2; 13 bases agree with TRBD2. The CDR3 totals 18 residues. The germline CDR1 and CDR2 sequences are LNHDA and SQIVND (reference sequence). After removal of 10 bases from V and 4 bases from J, the junction contained 15 bases not matched to a gene. The CDR3 DNA is TGTGCCACCCTTCCCACTTCGGGACTAGCGGGACCCACCGGGGAGCTGTTTTTT. It is translated as CATLPTSGLAGPTGELFF.

The chain joins TRBV6-5 to TRBJ2-7; perhaps TRBD1 as D (5 bases). In germline, CDR1 is MNHEY, CDR2 SVGAGI. The CDR3 extends over 14 amino acids. The V end was cut by 5 bases, the J end by 2 bases, with 13 bases between. CDR3 sequence: CASSITDSTYEQYF. For the CDR3, the DNA is TGTGCCAGCAGTATCACCGACAGCACCTACGAGCAGTACTTC.

The chain has TRBV4-1 and TRBJ1-1; D is possibly TRBD1 (6 bases). CDR3 length: 15 residues. V gave up 1 base and J gave up 5 bases, with 14 bases separating them. The V gene's germline CDR1 is MGHRA and CDR2 YSYEKL. This chain's CDR3 is CASSQVLQGETEAFF. The CDR3 DNA reads as TGCGCCAGCAGCCAAGTACTACAGGGTGAAACTGAAGCTTTCTTT.

This clone was recorded a few times. This chain connects TRBV10-3 to TRBJ1-1; D not certain. CDR1 and CDR2 (germline): ENHRY, SYGVKD. V lost 2 bases and J 1 base, leaving 5 bases between the germline ends. The CDR3 has 13 amino acids. This chain's CDR3 is CAISEGGNTEAFF. The CDR3 DNA follows: TGTGCCATCAGTGAGGGCGGGAACACTGAAGCTTTCTTT.

The chain combines TRBV6-5 with TRBJ2-2; D is perhaps TRBD1 (5 bases). Germline V gene data show CDR1 as MNHEY and CDR2 as SVGAGI. The CDR3 has 14 residues. The V and J ends lost 0 bases and 8 bases respectively, with 10 bases between them. The CDR3 DNA follows: TGTGCCAGCAGTTACTCGAACCAGGGAGGGGAGCTGTTTTTT. Translated: CASSYSNQGGELFF.

The gene calls are TRBV7-6 and TRBJ2-3; 8 bases agree with TRBD2. Trimming cost V 1 base and J 5 bases; bases outside gene matches: 8. The germline V gene encodes CDR1 SGHVS and CDR2 FNYEAQ. The CDR3 spans 16 residues. DNA of the CDR3: TGTGCCAGCAGCTTAGGAGCGGGGGATGGTTTAGATACGCAGTATTTT. It yields the protein CASSLGAGDGLDTQYF.

This chain joins TRBV7-9 and TRBJ1-1, with D perhaps matching TRBD1 (5 bases). Trimming cost V 5 bases and J 5 bases, with 12 bases left between them. The CDR3 length is 13 residues. The V gene's germline CDR1 is SEHNR and CDR2 FQNEAQ (reference sequence). CDR3 sequence: CASSRVGGTEAFF. For the CDR3, the DNA is TGTGCCAGCAGCCGAGTTGGGGGGACTGAAGCTTTCTTT.

V and J are TRBV7-3 and TRBJ1-3; D not resolved. This CDR3 is 15 amino acids long. Germline CDR1 and CDR2: SGHTA and FQGTGA. Trimming shortened V by 5 bases and J by 0 bases, and 11 bases separated the two germline ends. The CDR3 bases are TGTGCCAGCAGCCCCTCACCGAGCTCTGGAAACACCATATATTTT. Translating gives CASSPSPSSGNTIYF. Combining the CDR3 with reference TRBV7-3 and TRBJ1-3 gives the whole variable domain GAGVSQTPSNKVTEKGKYVELRCDPISGHTALYWYRQSLGQGPEFLIYFQGTGAADDSGLPNDRFFAVRPEGSVSTLKIQRTERGDSAVYLCASSPSPSSGNTIYFGEGSWLTVV.

The chain carries TRBV5-4 and TRBJ2-3, with D perhaps matching TRBD2 (5 bases). Germline loops: CDR1 SGHNT, CDR2 YYREEE (reference sequence). The ends were cut back, 2 bases at V and 7 bases at J, with 23 bases in the middle. This CDR3 comprises 17 residues. CDR3 DNA sequence: TGTGCCAGCAGCTTATCGGGGTGGGGAACAGCCGATTATACGCAGTATTTT. It is translated as CASSLSGWGTADYTQYF.

The V and J genes are TRBV7-2 and TRBJ2-7, with a tentative D call TRBD2 (6 bases). This CDR3 comprises 15 residues. The V gene's germline CDR1 is SGHTA and CDR2 FQGNSA. The V gene lost 5 bases and the J gene lost 5 bases, with 19 bases spanning the gap. CDR3 in DNA: TGTGCCAGCAGCGGATTGGAGGGCCGCCACCACGAGCAGTACTTC. Translated, it gives CASSGLEGRHHEQYF.

J is TRBJ1-1 and V is TRBV7-3; weak D call: TRBD1 (6 bases). Deletions cut 1 base from V and 3 bases from J, with 9 bases between. Germline loops: CDR1 SGHTA, CDR2 FQGTGA. The CDR3 sequence is 14 residues long. Here the CDR3 reads CASSLIPGDTEAFF. CDR3 in DNA: TGTGCCAGCAGCTTAATTCCAGGGGACACTGAAGCTTTCTTT.

The chain carries TRBV5-1 and TRBJ2-1; D is ambiguous. Trimming pared 0 bases from V and 10 bases from J, leaving 11 bases between. The CDR3 is 13 residues long. Germline assignment: CDR1 SGHRS and CDR2 YFSETQ. In DNA form, the CDR3 reads TGCGCCAGCAGCTTGGCCGGAGCTTCCGAGCAGTTCTTC. The encoded protein is CASSLAGASEQFF. Filled out from reference TRBV5-1 and TRBJ2-1, the complete variable domain reads KAGVTQTPRYLIKTRGQQVTLSCSPISGHRSVSWYQQTPGQGLQFLFEYFSETQRNKGNFPGRFSGRQFSNSRSEMNVSTLELGDSALYLCASSLAGASEQFFGPGTRLTVL.

This clone was seen only a few times. The rearrangement links TRBV6-1 to TRBJ2-7, with TRBD2 matching 11 bases. CDR3 size: 15 residues. V gave up 2 bases and J gave up 6 bases; unmatched junction bases: 6. Germline V CDR1 and CDR2: MNHNS, SASEGT. The CDR3 region is CASSEMSLAGGEQYF. The CDR3 DNA is TGTGCCAGCAGTGAAATGTCCCTAGCGGGAGGCGAGCAGTACTTC.

This clone was counted once. This chain links TRBV28 with TRBJ2-7; D gene ambiguous. Trimming took 6 bases from V and 1 from J, leaving 7 bases between them. CDR1 is MDHEN, CDR2 SYDVKM, per germline. This CDR3 contains 12 residues. As DNA, the CDR3 is TGTGCCAGCAGCCAAAAATCCTACGAGCAGTACTTC. It yields the protein CASSQKSYEQYF. The full variable domain, in which reference TRBV28 and TRBJ2-7 provide the parts outside the CDR3, is DVKVTQSSRYLVKRTGEKVFLECVQDMDHENMFWYRQDPGLGLRLIYFSYDVKMKEKGDIPEGYSVSREKKERFSLILESASTNQTSMYLCASSQKSYEQYFGPGTRLTVT.

This rearrangement joins TRBV28 to TRBJ2-1; 7 bases are shared with TRBD1. In germline, CDR1 is MDHEN, CDR2 SYDVKM. This CDR3 spans 15 amino acids. Unmatched junction bases numbered 6, after V lost 2 bases and J lost 5 bases. The CDR3 sequence: CASSLMGQPHNEQFF. In DNA form, the CDR3 reads TGTGCCAGCAGTTTAATGGGACAGCCACACAATGAGCAGTTCTTC.

On this clone: The junction does not match germline at one end; this may be a read error. The chain recombines TRBV28 with TRBJ2-6; a possible D gene is TRBD1 (5 bases). The CDR3 is 14 amino acids. CDR1 is MDHEN and CDR2 is SYDVKM in the germline V gene. CDR3 nucleotide sequence: TGTGCCAGCAGTTCCCGGGCTGGGGCCAACGCCCTGACTTTC. Amino acids: CASSSRAGANALTF. The full variable domain, its missing parts supplied by reference TRBV28 and TRBJ2-6, is DVKVTQSSRYLVKRTGEKVFLECVQDMDHENMFWYRQDPGLGLRLIYFSYDVKMKEKGDIPEGYSVSREKKERFSLILESASTNQTSMYLCASSSRAGANALTFGAGSRLTVL.

The J gene is TRBJ2-5, the V gene TRBV6-5; TRBD1 aligns across 8 bases. The CDR3 length is 15 residues. Trimming removed 5 bases from V and 7 bases from J; junction bases left unmatched: 12. Germline assignment: CDR1 MNHEY and CDR2 SVGAGI. CDR3 residues: CASSRSGQGGVTQYF. The CDR3 bases are TGTGCCAGCAGTAGATCTGGACAGGGCGGGGTGACCCAGTACTTC.

CDR3 sequence reads: CASSRDRGYEQYF. For the CDR3, the DNA is TGTGCCAGCAGTCGGGACAGGGGCTACGAGCAGTACTTC. The chain joins TRBV5-6 to TRBJ2-7, with 10 bases lining up with TRBD1. CDR3 length: 13 residues. V lost 5 bases and J lost 3; bases outside the gene matches: 2. Looked up from germline, CDR1 is SGHDT and CDR2 is YYEEEE. The full variable domain, completed using reference TRBV5-6 and TRBJ2-7, is DAGVTQSPTHLIKTRGQQVTLRCSPKSGHDTVSWYQQALGQGPQFIFQYYEEEERQRGNFPDRFSGHQFPNYSSELNVNALLLGDSALYLCASSRDRGYEQYFGPGTRLTVT.

The chain links TRBV28 to TRBJ2-7, with TRBD1 identical over 9 bases. V shed 6 bases and J 1 base; nucleotides not matched to a gene: 4. CDR1 MDHEN and CDR2 SYDVKM come from the germline V gene. There are 14 residues in the CDR3. CDR3 nucleotide sequence: TGTGCCAGCAGACGGGACAGGGCATCCTACGAGCAGTACTTC. Translated: CASRRDRASYEQYF.

This clone was found once. The rearrangement uses TRBV19 and TRBJ2-3, with 12 nucleotides matching TRBD2. Germline V CDR1 and CDR2: LNHDA, SQIVND (reference sequence). Trimming at V came to 5 bases and at J to 4 bases, leaving 4 bases not matched to a gene. CDR3 size: 15 residues. For the CDR3, the DNA is TGTGCCAGTAGTCAGACTAGCGGGAGTTCAGATACGCAGTATTTT. Protein product: CASSQTSGSSDTQYF.

This clone was seen more than once but under ten times. The chain links TRBV28 to TRBJ2-5; the D gene is possibly TRBD1 (5 bases). Trimming cost V 2 bases and J 2 bases, with 9 bases left between them. From germline, CDR1 is MDHEN and CDR2 SYDVKM. This CDR3 spans 14 amino acids. This CDR3 reads CASSLGATQETQYF. CDR3 DNA sequence: TGTGCCAGCAGTTTAGGGGCGACACAAGAGACCCAGTACTTC.

The rearrangement uses TRBV7-8 and TRBJ2-3, with D perhaps TRBD1 (6 bases). Per germline, CDR1 SGHVS and CDR2 FQNEAQ. V dropped 1 base and J dropped 2 bases, with 13 bases sitting between them. This CDR3 has 16 amino acids. CDR3 region: CASSLDPGATTDTQYF. DNA for the CDR3: TGTGCCAGCAGCTTAGATCCAGGGGCGACCACAGATACGCAGTATTTT.

This chain joins TRBV27 and TRBJ2-7; TRBD1 is a possible D gene (6 bases). Germline CDR1 MNHEY, CDR2 SMNVEV (reference sequence). V dropped 9 bases and J dropped 6 bases, with 12 bases sitting between them. CDR3 length equals 11 residues. CDR3 DNA sequence: TGTGCCAGTTACCAGGGGAGCGAGCAGTACTTC. This encodes CASYQGSEQYF.